This T cell receptor beta chain came from a study of early T cells in non-severe SARS-CoV-2 infection. About the study: The sequenced material was bulk RNA from unsorted whole blood, and its chains were unpaired.

One entry per CDR3 protein, called by TCRdb with MiXCR from the 5' RACE reads. The sample has approximately 120,000 distinct CDR3 sequences, just under 15% seen once. To note about this clonotype: The antigen is undetermined.

Per germline, CDR1 LGHNA and CDR2 YNFKEQ. The CDR3 loop spans 14 amino acids. V gave up 8 bases and J gave up 4 bases; unmatched junction bases: 9. Study-level findings and limits: The VDJdb matching leaned toward anti-spike CD8 responses and overlooked private and CD4 specificities.

The clonotype was recovered from an adult who was a healthcare worker with PCR-confirmed SARS-CoV-2 infection or an uninfected control (not recorded which). V is TRBV4-2 and J is TRBJ2-5; 8 bases fit TRBD2. The source material was whole blood. The CDR3 sequence is CASRGGGPGETQYF. CDR3 DNA sequence: TGTGCCAGCCGGGGCGGGGGGCCGGGAGAGACCCAGTACTTC.